These 10 T cell receptor beta chains were all obtained from the same sample, sequenced in a study of metastatic and nonmetastatic thyroid tumors. Every patient underwent thyroid surgery untreated. TCRdb called clones again from the PCR reads with MiXCR. The top ten hold 7.8% of the sample, which has 30,000 to 35,000 clones, about 29% seen once. Sample: blood. The receptor set was obtained from a female donor with papillary thyroid cancer or a benign thyroid nodule (not recorded which). Some clones in this sample may be carry-over from other donors' samples.

This clone was recorded at least ten times. The CDR3: CASSPTERGEVETQYF. In nucleotides, the CDR3 is TGTGCCAGCAGCCCTACGGAGCGGGGGGAAGTAGAGACCCAGTACTTC. The chain has TRBV4-2 and TRBJ2-5; 9 nucleotides align to TRBD2. The V gene's germline CDR1 is LGHNA and CDR2 YNFKEQ. The length of the CDR3 is 16 residues. Trimming cost V 4 bases and J 4 bases; bases outside gene matches: 10.

The chain carries TRBV5-1 and TRBJ2-3, with D unresolved. CDR1 is SGHRS, CDR2 YFSETQ, per germline. The CDR3 extends over 15 amino acids. V was cut by 1 base and J by 4 bases, with 13 bases left in between. CDR3 bases: TGCGCCAGCAGCTTGAGCGTGAGAATCCCAGATACGCAGTATTTT. Translated: CASSLSVRIPDTQYF. Variable domain in full (rest from reference TRBV5-1 and TRBJ2-3): KAGVTQTPRYLIKTRGQQVTLSCSPISGHRSVSWYQQTPGQGLQFLFEYFSETQRNKGNFPGRFSGRQFSNSRSEMNVSTLELGDSALYLCASSLSVRIPDTQYFGPGTRLTVL.

The chain carries TRBV20-1 and TRBJ2-1; TRBD2 matches at 12 bases. Trimming removed 6 bases from V and 6 bases from J; junction bases left unmatched: 9. The CDR3 contains 15 residues. The germline CDR1 and CDR2 sequences are DFQATT and SNEGSKA (reference sequence). Here the CDR3 DNA reads TGCAGTGCCCTACTAGCGGGAGGTCCAGGCAATGAGCAGTTCTTC. This translates into CSALLAGGPGNEQFF.

The sample holds many counts of this clone. V gene TRBV24-1 combines with J gene TRBJ2-7; no definite D call. The CDR3 runs to 14 residues. The ends were cut back, 2 bases at V and 3 bases at J, with 10 bases in the middle. Germline values: CDR1 KGHDR, CDR2 SFDVKD. CDR3 in amino acids: CATSDSTANYEQYF. For the CDR3, the DNA is TGTGCCACCAGTGATTCTACAGCGAACTACGAGCAGTACTTC.

Many counts were recorded for this clone. The chain has TRBV4-1 and TRBJ1-3, with D possibly matching TRBD1 (5 bases). The germline V gene encodes CDR1 MGHRA and CDR2 YSYEKL. CDR3 length: 17 residues. V was trimmed by 5 bases and J by 0 bases, leaving 17 bases between them. The CDR3 nucleotides read TGCGCCAGCAGCGCCGCGGGGGATCGGGGCTCTGGAAACACCATATATTTT. It codes for CASSAAGDRGSGNTIYF.

The genes are TRBV7-9 and TRBJ1-1; TRBD1 matches 7 bases. Germline V CDR1 and CDR2: SEHNR, FQNEAQ (reference sequence). CDR3 size: 13 residues. J lost 4 bases, V lost 5 bases, and 4 bases had no gene match. The CDR3 DNA reads TGTGCCAGCAGCCCCGCAGGGGGCACTGAAGCTTTCTTT. As protein: CASSPAGGTEAFF. Full variable domain (rest looked up from reference TRBV7-9 and TRBJ1-1): DTGVSQNPRHKITKRGQNVTFRCDPISEHNRLYWYRQTLGQGPEFLTYFQNEAQLEKSRLLSDRFSAERPKGSFSTLEIQRTEQGDSAMYLCASSPAGGTEAFFGQGTRLTVV.

This clone is labeled as medium-sized. This chain connects TRBV20-1 to TRBJ2-7; 8 bases align to TRBD1. The CDR3 has 13 residues. The J segment lost 0 bases and the V segment lost 6 bases, leaving 4 bases of the junction unmatched. Germline loops: CDR1 DFQATT, CDR2 SNEGSKA (reference sequence). CDR3 bases: TGCAGTGCCCAACAGGGGGGCTCCTACGAGCAGTACTTC. Translation: CSAQQGGSYEQYF.

This chain connects TRBV5-1 to TRBJ2-2; D is ambiguous. This CDR3 has 13 amino acids. The ends were cut back, 6 bases at V and 5 bases at J, with 11 bases in the middle. CDR1 is SGHRS, CDR2 YFSETQ, per germline. The CDR3 loop reads CASIDSYTGELFF. CDR3 nucleotide sequence: TGCGCCAGCATCGATAGTTATACCGGGGAGCTGTTTTTT.

This clone has just a few counts. The gene calls are TRBV9 and TRBJ2-1; D remains ambiguous. The CDR3 consists of 12 residues. Trimming cost V 3 bases and J 5 bases, with 6 bases left between them. Germline lookup yields CDR1 SGDLS and CDR2 YYNGEE. The DNA of the CDR3 is TGTGCCAGCAGCGGGAGTAACAATGAGCAGTTCTTC. Its protein is CASSGSNNEQFF.

The V gene is TRBV20-1, the J gene TRBJ2-7, with 8 bases lining up with TRBD2. V was clipped by 6 bases and J by 3 bases; unmatched bases: 7. Germline V gene data show CDR1 as DFQATT and CDR2 as SNEGSKA (reference sequence). There are 13 residues in the CDR3. The CDR3 bases are TGCAGTGCCCTACGGGGGGGAGGCTACGAGCAGTACTTC. It codes for CSALRGGGYEQYF.